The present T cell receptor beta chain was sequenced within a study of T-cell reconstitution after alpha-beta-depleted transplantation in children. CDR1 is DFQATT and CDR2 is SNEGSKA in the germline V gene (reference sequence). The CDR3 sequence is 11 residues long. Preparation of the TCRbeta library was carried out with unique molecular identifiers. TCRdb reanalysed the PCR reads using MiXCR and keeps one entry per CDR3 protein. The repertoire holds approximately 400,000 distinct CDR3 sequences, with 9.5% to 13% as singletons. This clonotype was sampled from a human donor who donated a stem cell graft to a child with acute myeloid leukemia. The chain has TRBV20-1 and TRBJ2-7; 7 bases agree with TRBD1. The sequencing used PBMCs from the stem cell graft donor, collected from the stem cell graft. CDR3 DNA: TGCAGCGCTAGCCAGGGGGTCCAGCAGTACGTC. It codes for CSASQGVQQYV.